This T cell receptor (beta chain) was recovered during a study of T cells in Graves' hyperthyroidism and ophthalmopathy. It was RNA transcripts that yielded the amplified TCR beta CDR3 regions. Carried out on the TCR CDR3, a first-round RT-PCR used the HTBI primer set. TCRdb redid the calling of the multiplex PCR reads with MiXCR, one entry per CDR3 protein. The sample has 500,000 to 750,000 distinct CDR3 sequences, under 60% seen once. Study-wide points: In blood, most of the thyroid clonotypes expanded above 0.001 were also present.

Regarding this clonotype: Its antigen is not known.

Germline V gene lookup returns CDR1 DFQATT and CDR2 SNEGSKA (reference sequence). Trimming removed 6 bases at V and 2 bases at J, with 13 bases between. The CDR3 has 13 amino acids. J is TRBJ2-5 and V is TRBV20-1; no clear D. This sequence was found in a woman between 18 and 30 years old with Graves' hyperthyroidism. Sequenced: peripheral blood or thyroid tissue (not recorded which). The CDR3 sequence is CSASPLGQETQYF. In nucleotides, the CDR3 is TGCAGTGCCAGTCCCCTGGGGCAAGAGACCCAGTACTTC.